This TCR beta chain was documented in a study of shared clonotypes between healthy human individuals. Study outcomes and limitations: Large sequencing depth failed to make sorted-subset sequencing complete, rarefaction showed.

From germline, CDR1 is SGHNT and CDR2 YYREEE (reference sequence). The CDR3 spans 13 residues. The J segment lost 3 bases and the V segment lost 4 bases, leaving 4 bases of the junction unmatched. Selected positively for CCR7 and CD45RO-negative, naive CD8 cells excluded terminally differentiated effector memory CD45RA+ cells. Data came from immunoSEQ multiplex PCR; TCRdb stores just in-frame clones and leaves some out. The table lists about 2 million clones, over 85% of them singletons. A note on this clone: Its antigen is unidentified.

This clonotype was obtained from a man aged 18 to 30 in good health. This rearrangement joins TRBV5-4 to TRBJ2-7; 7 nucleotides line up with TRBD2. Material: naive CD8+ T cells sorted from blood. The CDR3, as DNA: TGTGCCAGCAGCCGCGGGGGATTCTACGAGCAGTACTTC. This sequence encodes CASSRGGFYEQYF.